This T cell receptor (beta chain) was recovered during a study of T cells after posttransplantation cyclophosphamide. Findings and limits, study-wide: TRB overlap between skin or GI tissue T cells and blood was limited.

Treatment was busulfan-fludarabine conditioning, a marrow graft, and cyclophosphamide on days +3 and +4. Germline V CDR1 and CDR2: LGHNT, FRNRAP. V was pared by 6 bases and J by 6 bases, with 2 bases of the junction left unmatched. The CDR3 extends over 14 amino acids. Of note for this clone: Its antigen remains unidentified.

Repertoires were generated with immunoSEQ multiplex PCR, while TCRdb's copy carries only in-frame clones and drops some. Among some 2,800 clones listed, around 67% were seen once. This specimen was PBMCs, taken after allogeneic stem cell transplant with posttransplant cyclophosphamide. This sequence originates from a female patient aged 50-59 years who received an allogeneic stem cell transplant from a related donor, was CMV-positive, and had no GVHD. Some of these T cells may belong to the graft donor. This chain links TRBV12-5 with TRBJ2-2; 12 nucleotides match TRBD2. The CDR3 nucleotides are TGTGCTAGTGGCAGACTAGCGGGGGCCGGGGAGCTGTTTTTT. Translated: CASGRLAGAGELFF.